There are a few counts of the clone carrying this T cell receptor (beta chain). The sample originates from a study of T cells in Graves' hyperthyroidism and ophthalmopathy. TCR beta CDR3 region amplification was performed from RNA transcripts. The TCR CDR3 first-round RT-PCR relied on the HTBI primer set. TCRdb recomputed calls from the multiplex PCR reads with MiXCR, one row per CDR3 protein. The sample lists over 450,000 distinct CDR3 sequences, roughly 17% seen once, with 17% in the top ten. It was 10 ml of fresh peripheral blood that supplied the PBMCs. V was cut by 0 bases and J by 0 bases, with 20 bases left in between. The CDR3 is 19 amino acids. Germline CDR1 reads DFQATT; CDR2 reads SNEGSKA (reference sequence).

This chain connects TRBV20-1 to TRBJ2-2; D might be TRBD2 (7 bases). The sequenced material came from blood. This clonotype was obtained from a woman aged 18-30 years with Graves' ophthalmopathy. The CDR3, as DNA: TGCAGTGCTAGAGATCCCCGAGGGGGGGCGGGGGCGAACACCGGGGAGCTGTTTTTT. This codes for CSARDPRGGAGANTGELFF.